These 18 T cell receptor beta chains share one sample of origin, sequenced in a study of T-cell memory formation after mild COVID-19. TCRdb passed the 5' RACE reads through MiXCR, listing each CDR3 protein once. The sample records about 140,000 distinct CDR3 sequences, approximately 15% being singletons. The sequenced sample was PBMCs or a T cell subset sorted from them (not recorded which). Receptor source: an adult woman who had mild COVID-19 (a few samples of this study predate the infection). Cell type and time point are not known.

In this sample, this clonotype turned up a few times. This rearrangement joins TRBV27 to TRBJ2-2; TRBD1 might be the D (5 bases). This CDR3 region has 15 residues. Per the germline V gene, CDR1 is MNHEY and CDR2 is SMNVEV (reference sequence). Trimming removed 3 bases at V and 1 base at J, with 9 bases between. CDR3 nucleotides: TGTGCCAGCAGTTTTGACAGATTGAACACCGGGGAGCTGTTTTTT. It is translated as CASSFDRLNTGELFF.

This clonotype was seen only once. The DNA of the CDR3 is TGTGCCAGCAGTTTATACGGGGGGGCCGAGGAGCTGTTTTTT. Its translation is CASSLYGGAEELFF. The chain links TRBV12-3 or TRBV12-4 to TRBJ2-2, with 8 bases that match TRBD2. The CDR3 is made up of 14 amino acids. The trim removed 2 bases at V and 10 bases at J, leaving 6 bases unmatched.

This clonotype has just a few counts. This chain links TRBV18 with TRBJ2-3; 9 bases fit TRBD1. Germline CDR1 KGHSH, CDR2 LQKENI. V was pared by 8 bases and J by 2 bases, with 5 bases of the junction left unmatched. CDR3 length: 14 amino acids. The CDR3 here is CASGGQGPTDTQYF. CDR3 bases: TGTGCCAGCGGGGGACAGGGCCCCACAGATACGCAGTATTTT.

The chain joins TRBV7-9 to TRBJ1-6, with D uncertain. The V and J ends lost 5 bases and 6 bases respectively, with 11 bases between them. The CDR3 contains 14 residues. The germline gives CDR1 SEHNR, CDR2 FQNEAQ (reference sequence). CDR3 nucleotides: TGTGCCAGCAGCCCCGCGGATTTTAATTCACCCCTCCACTTT. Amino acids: CASSPADFNSPLHF. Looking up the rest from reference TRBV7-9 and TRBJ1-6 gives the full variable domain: DTGVSQNPRHKITKRGQNVTFRCDPISEHNRLYWYRQTLGQGPEFLTYFQNEAQLEKSRLLSDRFSAERPKGSFSTLEIQRTEQGDSAMYLCASSPADFNSPLHFGNGTRLTVT.

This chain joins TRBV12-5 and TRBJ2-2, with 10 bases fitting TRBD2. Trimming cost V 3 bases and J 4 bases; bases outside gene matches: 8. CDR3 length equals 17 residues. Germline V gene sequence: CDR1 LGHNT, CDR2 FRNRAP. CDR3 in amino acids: CASGFLTSGKPTGELFF. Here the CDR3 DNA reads TGTGCTAGTGGTTTTCTCACTAGCGGGAAGCCCACCGGGGAGCTGTTTTTT.

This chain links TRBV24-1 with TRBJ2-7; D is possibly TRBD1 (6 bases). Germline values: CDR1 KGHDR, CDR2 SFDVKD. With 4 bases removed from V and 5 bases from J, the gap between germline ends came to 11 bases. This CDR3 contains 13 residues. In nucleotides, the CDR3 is TGTGCCACCAGTGACTATTACAGGGACGAGCAGTACTTC. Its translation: CATSDYYRDEQYF.

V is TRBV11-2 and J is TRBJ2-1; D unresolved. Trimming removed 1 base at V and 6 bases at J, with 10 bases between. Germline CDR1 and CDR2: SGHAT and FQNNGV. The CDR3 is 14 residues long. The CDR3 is CASSLASRSNEQFF. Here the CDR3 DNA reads TGTGCCAGCAGCTTAGCTAGTCGGTCCAATGAGCAGTTCTTC.

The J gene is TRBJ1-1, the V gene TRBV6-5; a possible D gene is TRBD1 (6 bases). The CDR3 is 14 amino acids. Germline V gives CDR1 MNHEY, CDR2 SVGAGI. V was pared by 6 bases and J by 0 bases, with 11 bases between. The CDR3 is CASSRGHLNTEAFF. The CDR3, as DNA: TGTGCCAGCAGCCGGGGACATTTGAACACTGAAGCTTTCTTT.

The CDR3, as DNA: TGTGCCAGCAGCGTAGCTGTCGGGACTGGAAACACCATATATTTT. The encoded protein is CASSVAVGTGNTIYF. The chain joins TRBV9 to TRBJ1-3; D is uncertain. The CDR3 loop spans 15 amino acids. The ends were cut back, 0 bases at V and 2 bases at J, with 9 bases in the middle. Germline V lookup: CDR1 SGDLS, CDR2 YYNGEE.

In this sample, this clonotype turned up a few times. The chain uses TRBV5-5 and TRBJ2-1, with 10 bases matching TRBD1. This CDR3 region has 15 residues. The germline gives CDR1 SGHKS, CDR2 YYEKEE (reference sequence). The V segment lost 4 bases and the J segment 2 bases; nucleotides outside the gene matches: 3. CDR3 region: CASSRGQGAYNEQFF. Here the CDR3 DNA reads TGTGCCAGCAGCCGAGGACAGGGGGCCTACAATGAGCAGTTCTTC.

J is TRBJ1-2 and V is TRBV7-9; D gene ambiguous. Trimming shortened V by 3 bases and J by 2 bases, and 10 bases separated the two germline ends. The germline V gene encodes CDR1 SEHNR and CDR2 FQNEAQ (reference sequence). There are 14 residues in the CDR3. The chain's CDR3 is CASSFGLENYGYTF. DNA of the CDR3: TGTGCCAGCAGCTTCGGATTAGAAAACTATGGCTACACCTTC.

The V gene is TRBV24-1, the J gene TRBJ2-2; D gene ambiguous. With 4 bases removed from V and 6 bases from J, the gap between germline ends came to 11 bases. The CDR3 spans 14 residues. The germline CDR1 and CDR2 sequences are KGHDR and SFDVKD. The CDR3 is CATSDPPPPGELFF. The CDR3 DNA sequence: TGTGCCACCAGTGACCCCCCCCCACCCGGGGAGCTGTTTTTT.

The DNA for the CDR3 is TGTGCCAGCTCACCACCGACCCGAAGCGAGCAGTACTTC. It yields the protein CASSPPTRSEQYF. This sequence joins TRBV18 and TRBJ2-7; unclear D gene. The germline gives CDR1 KGHSH, CDR2 LQKENI. The CDR3 covers 13 residues. The germline V and J ends were trimmed by 0 bases and 6 bases, with 9 bases remaining between them.

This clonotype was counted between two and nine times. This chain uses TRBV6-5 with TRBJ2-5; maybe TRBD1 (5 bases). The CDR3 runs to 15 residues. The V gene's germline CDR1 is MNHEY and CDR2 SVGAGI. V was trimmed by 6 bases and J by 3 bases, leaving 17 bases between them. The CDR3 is CASSPLDRKEETQYF. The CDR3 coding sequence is TGTGCCAGCAGCCCGCTCGACAGAAAGGAAGAGACCCAGTACTTC.

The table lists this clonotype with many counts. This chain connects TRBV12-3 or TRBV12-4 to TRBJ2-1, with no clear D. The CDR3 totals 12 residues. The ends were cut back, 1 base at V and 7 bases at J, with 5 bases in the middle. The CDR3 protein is CASSLGRNEQFF. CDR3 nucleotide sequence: TGTGCCAGCAGTTTAGGAAGGAATGAGCAGTTCTTC.

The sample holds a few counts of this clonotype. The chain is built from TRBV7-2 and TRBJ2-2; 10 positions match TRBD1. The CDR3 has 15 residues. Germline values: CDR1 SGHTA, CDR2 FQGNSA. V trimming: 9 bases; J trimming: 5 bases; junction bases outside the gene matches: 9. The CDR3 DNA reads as TGTGCCAGTTTCCGGACAGGGGGTCGAACCGGGGAGCTGTTTTTT. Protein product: CASFRTGGRTGELFF.

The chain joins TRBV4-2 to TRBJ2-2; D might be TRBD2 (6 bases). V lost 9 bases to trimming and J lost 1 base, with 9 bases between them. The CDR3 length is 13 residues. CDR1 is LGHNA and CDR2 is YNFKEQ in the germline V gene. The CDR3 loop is CASLGGNTGELFF. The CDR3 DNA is TGTGCCAGTCTGGGGGGGAACACCGGGGAGCTGTTTTTT.

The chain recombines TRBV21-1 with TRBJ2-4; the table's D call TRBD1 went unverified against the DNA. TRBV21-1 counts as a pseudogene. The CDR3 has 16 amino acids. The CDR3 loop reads CARPLTGSLAKNIQYF. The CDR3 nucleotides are TGTGCCAGACCGCTCACAGGATCTTTAGCCAAAAACATTCAGTACTTC.